This T cell receptor beta chain emerged from a study of T cell repertoires in cytomegalovirus infection (dated by TCRdb to between 2018 and 2020). In terms of the full investigation: Donor HLA type was relevant to the analysis, as public TCR beta signatures indicated carriage of CMV infection together with the matching HLA type. The study at large found these results: In both this cohort and an independent cohort of approximately 350 donors, the cumulative frequency of public TCR beta family members distinguished carriers of CMV infection plus the relevant HLA type. The ex vivo response was dominated by HLA-C-restricted CMV-specific TCR beta clonotypes, which also provided the single most frequent clonotype in two of eight donors.

TCRdb records Illumina HiSeq 1500 as the sequencer. The public reads were reprocessed in TCRdb via fastp at Q25 and MiXCR, keeping in-frame beta chains. Every CDR3 protein is listed once, alongside the most common genes and DNA of its rows. The sample table records fewer than 550,000 distinct CDR3 sequences; 16% of these occur just once. The ten largest clones add up to more than 20% of the sample. Comment on this clonotype: What antigen it recognizes has not been identified. No base quality information exists; no much larger clone differs at one position.

The CDR3 has 18 amino acids, counting the end cysteine and phenylalanine. The sequence is cut down to CDR3 DNA, 54 bases in frame from base 1. The germline V gene (reference sequence) yields GTSNPN for CDR1 and SVGIG for CDR2. Unmatched junction bases come to 17, with V trimmed by 0 bases and J by 5 bases. Sequenced material: CD8+ T cells from PBMCs. Recombination linked TRBV30 to TRBJ2-7, with 9 bases aligning to TRBD1. The TCR sequence derives from a human donor in good health (CMV status not recorded). Some clones in this sample may be carry-over from other donors' samples. The DNA reads TGTGCCTGGAGTGTACTAGAGACAGGGGGTGCGGGAAGGAACGAGCAGTACTTC. It translates as CAWSVLETGGAGRNEQYF.